The 22 T cell receptor beta chains listed next were all sequenced from one sample in a study of CD8 T cells in ankylosing spondylitis. TCRdb reanalysed the 5' RACE reads using MiXCR and keeps one entry per CDR3 protein. The data show under 150,000 distinct CDR3 sequences, 7% to 10% seen once. The sample was synovial fluid, either unsorted or a sorted T cell fraction (not recorded which). The receptors derive from a male donor with ankylosing spondylitis.

The sample holds a few counts of this clonotype. The chain links TRBV6-1 to TRBJ2-3, with D perhaps TRBD2 (6 bases). The germline V gene has CDR1 MNHNS and CDR2 SASEGT. The CDR3 contains 15 residues. The ends were cut back, 7 bases at V and 5 bases at J, with 19 bases in the middle. Here the CDR3 DNA reads TGTGCCAGCACGCACGGAGGGGCCGGGTTAGATACGCAGTATTTT. Amino acids: CASTHGGAGLDTQYF.

This clonotype was counted a few times. The chain is built from TRBV5-1 and TRBJ1-6; TRBD1 might be the D (6 bases). This CDR3 spans 15 amino acids. CDR1 and CDR2 (germline): SGHRS, YFSETQ. V was cut by 3 bases and J by 10 bases, with 17 bases left in between. This CDR3 is CASSWEQGGSSPLHF. CDR3 nucleotides: TGCGCCAGCAGCTGGGAACAGGGAGGAAGCTCACCCCTCCACTTT. The variable domain in full, with the rest retrieved from reference TRBV5-1 and TRBJ1-6, is KAGVTQTPRYLIKTRGQQVTLSCSPISGHRSVSWYQQTPGQGLQFLFEYFSETQRNKGNFPGRFSGRQFSNSRSEMNVSTLELGDSALYLCASSWEQGGSSPLHFGNGTRLTVT.

The genes are TRBV6-1 and TRBJ1-3, with 8 nucleotides matching TRBD1. Trimming took 5 bases from V and 2 from J; bases not matched to a gene: 5. Germline CDR1 reads MNHNS; CDR2 reads SASEGT. This CDR3 spans 15 amino acids. Here the CDR3 DNA reads TGTGCCAGCAGTACGACAGGGGAAGCTGGAAACACCATATATTTT. This gives the protein CASSTTGEAGNTIYF.

In this sample, this clonotype turned up a few times. CDR3 protein: CASSIRGTGFPEAFF. For the CDR3, the DNA is TGTGCCAGTAGTATCCGGGGGACAGGGTTCCCTGAAGCTTTCTTT. The chain uses TRBV19 and TRBJ1-1; 9 bases fit TRBD1. The length of the CDR3 is 15 residues. The trim removed 3 bases at V and 6 bases at J, leaving 8 bases unmatched. CDR1 LNHDA and CDR2 SQIVND come from the germline V gene (reference sequence).

This clonotype showed up many times. V gene TRBV11-2 combines with J gene TRBJ2-7, with a weak D call TRBD1 (6 bases). This CDR3 is built from 15 residues. The germline V and J ends were trimmed by 2 bases and 3 bases, with 14 bases remaining between them. Germline-derived CDR1 and CDR2 are SGHAT and FQNNGV. CDR3 DNA sequence: TGTGCCAGCAGCTTACGGAGACAGGTTAACTACGAGCAGTACTTC. Translation: CASSLRRQVNYEQYF.

In this sample, this clonotype turned up many times. V gene TRBV6-1 combines with J gene TRBJ2-7, with D perhaps TRBD2 (5 bases). CDR1 and CDR2 from the germline V gene are MNHNS and SASEGT. With 2 bases removed from V and 5 bases from J, the gap between germline ends came to 13 bases. The CDR3 runs 14 residues. The CDR3 bases are TGTGCCAGCAGTGAATCCGGGGAACCCCACGAGCAGTACTTC. It encodes CASSESGEPHEQYF.

The gene calls are TRBV9 and TRBJ2-2, with D tentatively TRBD2 (6 bases). The V gene's germline CDR1 is SGDLS and CDR2 YYNGEE. The CDR3 consists of 15 residues. Trimming cost V 0 bases and J 4 bases, with 10 bases left between them. CDR3 nucleotide sequence: TGTGCCAGCAGCGTAGGCGCTAGCGTCACCGGGGAGCTGTTTTTT. As protein: CASSVGASVTGELFF.

The CDR3 bases are TGCAGTGCTAGGAAGACTAGCCAGGAGACCCAGTACTTC. The encoded protein is CSARKTSQETQYF. This chain links TRBV20-1 with TRBJ2-5; TRBD2 matches 7 bases. CDR1 and CDR2 (germline): DFQATT, SNEGSKA (reference sequence). The V gene end was trimmed by 3 bases and the J gene end by 5 bases; junction bases not matched to a gene: 6. CDR3 length: 13 residues.

This clonotype was observed at least ten times. The chain links TRBV18 to TRBJ2-5, with D unclear. The CDR3 contains 14 residues. The V end lost 0 bases, the J end lost 0 bases, and 5 bases lay between the germline ends. Per the germline V gene, CDR1 is KGHSH and CDR2 is LQKENI. The CDR3 spells CASSPPSHQETQYF. In DNA, the CDR3 is TGTGCCAGCTCACCACCCTCCCACCAAGAGACCCAGTACTTC.

This clonotype was seen at least ten times. A read error is possible here, since a much larger clone lies one base away. The J gene is TRBJ1-5, the V gene TRBV20-1; 7 bases match TRBD1. CDR3 size: 16 residues. Looked up from germline, CDR1 is DFQATT and CDR2 is SNEGSKA (reference sequence). CDR3 region: CSAPGKGATSNQPRHF. The CDR3 nucleotides are TGCAGTGCACCGGGAAAGGGGGCGACTAGCAATCAGCCCCGGCATTTT.

This clonotype occurred a few times. The J gene is TRBJ2-2, the V gene TRBV28; possible D gene TRBD1, 5 bases. This CDR3 region has 15 residues. Germline V gives CDR1 MDHEN, CDR2 SYDVKM. Trimming removed 7 bases at V and 2 bases at J, with 14 bases between. DNA for the CDR3: TGTGCCAGCATCCTAAGGGGCACTAACACCGGGGAGCTGTTTTTT. It codes for CASILRGTNTGELFF.

This clonotype appeared many times. The gene calls are TRBV10-3 and TRBJ1-1; 10 bases align to TRBD1. Germline V gene sequence: CDR1 ENHRY, CDR2 SYGVKD. This CDR3 comprises 19 residues. The V gene end was trimmed by 0 bases and the J gene end by 5 bases; junction bases not matched to a gene: 15. This CDR3 reads CAISESSFRQGAVGTEAFF. The DNA of the CDR3 is TGTGCCATCAGTGAGTCGTCGTTTAGACAGGGGGCGGTGGGGACTGAAGCTTTCTTT.

This clonotype was observed many times. The V call is TRBV28, the J call TRBJ1-1; D possibly corresponds to TRBD1 (5 bases). The germline V and J ends were trimmed by 11 bases and 0 bases, with 13 bases remaining between them. The CDR3 spans 13 residues. The germline V gene encodes CDR1 MDHEN and CDR2 SYDVKM. CDR3 sequence (DNA): TGTGCCGGGGGAGGGACGATGAACACTGAAGCTTTCTTT. Its protein is CAGGGTMNTEAFF.

This clonotype was recorded at least ten times. The J gene is TRBJ2-2, the V gene TRBV7-3; D ambiguous. This CDR3 spans 13 amino acids. Germline CDR1 and CDR2: SGHTA and FQGTGA. V was trimmed by 4 bases and J by 9 bases, leaving 12 bases between them. Here the CDR3 DNA reads TGTGCCAGCAGCTCCCAACCGGGCCGGGAGCTGTTTTTT. It is translated as CASSSQPGRELFF.

The sample holds a few counts of this clonotype. The V and J genes are TRBV4-2 and TRBJ2-1; the match to TRBD2 covers 7 bases. Per the germline V gene, CDR1 is LGHNA and CDR2 is YNFKEQ. The CDR3 totals 14 residues. V shed 4 bases, J shed 7 bases, and the junction held 7 bases outside the gene matches. The CDR3, as DNA: TGTGCCAGCAGCCCGCCCGGGACTACTAATGAGCAGTTCTTC. Translated, it gives CASSPPGTTNEQFF.

The chain recombines TRBV4-3 with TRBJ2-5, with D unclear. V was pared by 0 bases and J by 4 bases, with 9 bases between. The germline CDR1 and CDR2 sequences are LGHNA and YSLEER. The length of the CDR3 is 14 residues. The CDR3 DNA reads as TGCGCCAGCAGCCAAGATTCCACGGGAGAGACCCAGTACTTC. Protein sequence: CASSQDSTGETQYF.

The chain links TRBV7-2 to TRBJ2-7; the match to TRBD2 covers 7 bases. The V gene's germline CDR1 is SGHTA and CDR2 FQGNSA. V lost 1 base and J lost 0; bases outside the gene matches: 6. The CDR3 runs to 16 residues. The CDR3 loop reads CASSLGGGDPSYEQYF. Here the CDR3 DNA reads TGTGCCAGCAGCTTAGGGGGGGGAGATCCCTCCTACGAGCAGTACTTC. The full variable domain, its missing parts supplied by reference TRBV7-2 and TRBJ2-7, is GAGVSQSPSNKVTEKGKDVELRCDPISGHTALYWYRQSLGQGLEFLIYFQGNSAPDKSGLPSDRFSAERTGGSVSTLTIQRTQQEDSAVYLCASSLGGGDPSYEQYFGPGTRLTVT.

This clonotype was observed a handful of times. The rearrangement links TRBV28 to TRBJ2-7; 9 bases fit TRBD1. This CDR3 has 14 residues. V lost 7 bases to trimming and J lost 3 bases; unmatched junction nucleotides: 7. CDR1 and CDR2 (germline): MDHEN, SYDVKM. The CDR3 here is CASTPPGQGYEQYF. As DNA, the CDR3 is TGTGCCAGCACCCCCCCGGGACAGGGCTACGAGCAGTACTTC. The whole variable domain, filled in from reference TRBV28 and TRBJ2-7, reads DVKVTQSSRYLVKRTGEKVFLECVQDMDHENMFWYRQDPGLGLRLIYFSYDVKMKEKGDIPEGYSVSREKKERFSLILESASTNQTSMYLCASTPPGQGYEQYFGPGTRLTVT.

This chain links TRBV20-1 with TRBJ2-1; 7 positions agree with TRBD2. The CDR3 totals 16 residues. Germline trimming cut 0 bases from V and 12 bases from J; bases unmatched to any gene: 17. Germline assignment: CDR1 DFQATT and CDR2 SNEGSKA (reference sequence). CDR3 in amino acids: CSARDRGVQTSPRQFF. In DNA, the CDR3 is TGCAGTGCTAGAGATCGGGGGGTTCAGACTAGTCCGCGGCAGTTCTTC.

This clonotype was seen more than once but under ten times. The chain has TRBV7-8 and TRBJ2-7; the match to TRBD1 covers 10 bases. The V gene's germline CDR1 is SGHVS and CDR2 FQNEAQ. This CDR3 has 15 residues. V shed 8 bases and J 5 bases; nucleotides not matched to a gene: 12. The CDR3 is CASSHRTGGNDEQYF. The CDR3 nucleotides read TGTGCCAGCTCACACCGGACAGGGGGAAACGACGAGCAGTACTTC.

J is TRBJ2-7 and V is TRBV7-2; a weak D match, TRBD1 (6 bases). The germline V gene encodes CDR1 SGHTA and CDR2 FQGNSA. V was pared by 5 bases and J by 2 bases, with 16 bases between. CDR3 size: 15 residues. CDR3 amino acids: CASSLRTEFTYEQYF. The CDR3 nucleotides are TGTGCCAGCAGCCTGCGGACAGAATTTACCTACGAGCAGTACTTC.

This clonotype turned up a few times. The chain joins TRBV7-2 to TRBJ1-2; 8 bases line up with TRBD1. The CDR3 is made up of 15 amino acids. The junction had 13 bases not matched to a gene; V was cut back by 5 bases and J by 8 bases. CDR1 SGHTA and CDR2 FQGNSA come from the germline V gene. CDR3 loop: CASSDRTGLIGGYTF. The CDR3 nucleotides are TGTGCCAGCAGCGACCGGACAGGGCTTATAGGGGGCTACACCTTC.